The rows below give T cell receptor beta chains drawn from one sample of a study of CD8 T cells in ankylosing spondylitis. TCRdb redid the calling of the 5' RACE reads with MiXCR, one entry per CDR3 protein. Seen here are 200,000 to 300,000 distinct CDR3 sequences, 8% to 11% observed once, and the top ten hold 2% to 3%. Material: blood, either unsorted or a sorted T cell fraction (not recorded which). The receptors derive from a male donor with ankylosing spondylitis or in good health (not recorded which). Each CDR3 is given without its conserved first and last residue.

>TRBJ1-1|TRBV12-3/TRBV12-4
ASSITGIPEAF
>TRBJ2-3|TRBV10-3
AISEDGWTNALLSTDTQY
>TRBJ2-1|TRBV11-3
ASSPPTGAGDNEQF
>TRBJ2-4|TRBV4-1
ASSQGRLAGDLAKNIQY
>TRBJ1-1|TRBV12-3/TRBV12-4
ASSLHQNTEAF
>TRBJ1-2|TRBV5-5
ASSPQGPDGYT
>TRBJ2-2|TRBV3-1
ASSLQGGTGELF
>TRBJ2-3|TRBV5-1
ASSLVTLTDTQY
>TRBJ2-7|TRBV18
ASSNAANFSYEQY
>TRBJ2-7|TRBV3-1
ASRRDMGSYEQY
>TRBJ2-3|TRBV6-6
ASSYGGGEPDTQY
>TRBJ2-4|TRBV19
ASSFPGGAKNIQY
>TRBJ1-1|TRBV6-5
ASSYSGASMNTEAF
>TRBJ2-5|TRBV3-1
ASSQGGGGQETQY
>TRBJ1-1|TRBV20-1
SARDSSQGQHTEAF
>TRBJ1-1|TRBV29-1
SVERRQGAMNTEAF
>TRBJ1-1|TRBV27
ASSSATQRDTEAF
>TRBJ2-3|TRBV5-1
ASSLSGVRLTDTQY
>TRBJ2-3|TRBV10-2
ASKWGVALTDTQY
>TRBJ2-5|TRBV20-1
SARDYLSAGLTQETQY
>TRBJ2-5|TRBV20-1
SAQGRVGAETQY
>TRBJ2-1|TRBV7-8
ASSLLYGAHNEQF
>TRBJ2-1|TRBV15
ATSSGRNEQF
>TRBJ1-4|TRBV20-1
SATLDYEKLF
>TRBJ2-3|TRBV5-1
ASIGPTDTQY
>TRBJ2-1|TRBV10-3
AISEEAGGSSYNEQF
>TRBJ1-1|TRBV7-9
ASSKGQGGGTEAF
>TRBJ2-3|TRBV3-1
ASSQTETTDTQY
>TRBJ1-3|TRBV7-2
ASSLTRRGNTIY
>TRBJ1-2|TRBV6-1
ASSRRTENYGYT
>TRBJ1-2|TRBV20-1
SARDAPDSHGYT
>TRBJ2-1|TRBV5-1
ASGGSPGNEQF